The 14 T cell receptor beta chains given below trace back to one sample, sequenced in a study of spatial heterogeneity in lung cancer. TCRdb processed the 5' RACE reads anew with MiXCR; each CDR3 protein has one entry. The sample has about 120,000 distinct CDR3 sequences; about 10% are singletons. Time point described: blood at routine non-recurrence follow-up after resection. This specimen consisted of PBMCs, obtained at follow-up. Source of these receptors: a female donor with early-stage non-small cell lung cancer.

This clonotype was seen more than once but under ten times. This rearrangement joins TRBV27 to TRBJ1-3; D gene unclear. Germline V gives CDR1 MNHEY, CDR2 SMNVEV (reference sequence). The ends were cut back, 2 bases at V and 2 bases at J, with 10 bases in the middle. This CDR3 has 15 residues. The CDR3: CASSLRPEAGNTIYF. The CDR3 coding sequence is TGTGCCAGCAGTTTAAGGCCGGAAGCTGGAAACACCATATATTTT.

Ten or more counts support this clonotype. The V call is TRBV28, the J call TRBJ1-1; no clear D. The V gene's germline CDR1 is MDHEN and CDR2 SYDVKM. The CDR3 runs to 11 residues. V lost 10 bases, J lost 1 base, and 7 bases lay in between. The CDR3 bases are TGTGCCACAGGACGGAACACTGAAGCTTTCTTT. Translating gives CATGRNTEAFF.

This clonotype was seen only a few times. J is TRBJ1-2 and V is TRBV18, with a possible D match to TRBD1 (6 bases). Trimming pared 8 bases from V and 0 bases from J, leaving 13 bases between. This CDR3 has 14 residues. Germline V lookup: CDR1 KGHSH, CDR2 LQKENI. For the CDR3, the DNA is TGTGCCAGCACAGAGACAGGTTCTAACTATGGCTACACCTTC. Its translation: CASTETGSNYGYTF.

Many counts were recorded for this clonotype. This chain links TRBV29-1 with TRBJ1-1; TRBD1 aligns across 7 bases. Germline-derived CDR1 and CDR2 are SQVTM and ANQGSEA. This CDR3 has 14 residues. V shed 0 bases and J 4 bases; nucleotides not matched to a gene: 5. The CDR3 region has the DNA TGCAGCGTTGAAGATCCAGGGGGGTCCACTGAAGCTTTCTTT. Its protein product is CSVEDPGGSTEAFF.

The table lists this clonotype with many counts. CDR3 bases: TGTGCCAGCAGTGAAAACCTCGACAGCTCTGAAGCTTTCTTT. It codes for CASSENLDSSEAFF. This chain connects TRBV6-4 to TRBJ1-1, with TRBD1 as a possible D gene (5 bases). Germline V gene data show CDR1 as MRHNA and CDR2 as SNTAGT. The CDR3 has 14 amino acids. Trimming left V 3 bases short and J 6 bases short, with 14 bases between.

The gene calls are TRBV28 and TRBJ2-3; D gene uncertain. Trimming left V 4 bases short and J 2 bases short, with 13 bases between. There are 15 residues in the CDR3. The germline V gene encodes CDR1 MDHEN and CDR2 SYDVKM. The CDR3 nucleotides read TGTGCCAGCAGTTCCGCGACGGCCACCACAGATACGCAGTATTTT. This encodes CASSSATATTDTQYF.

The chain couples TRBV6-1 to TRBJ2-2, with D possibly being TRBD1 (6 bases). V was cut by 5 bases and J by 1 base, with 14 bases left in between. The germline V gene encodes CDR1 MNHNS and CDR2 SASEGT. The CDR3 length is 16 residues. As DNA, the CDR3 is TGTGCCAGCAGTAAAGGAACAGGGTTGAACACCGGGGAGCTGTTTTTT. Its translation is CASSKGTGLNTGELFF.

This clonotype was detected a few times. The chain joins TRBV9 to TRBJ2-3, with D possibly called TRBD1 or TRBD2 (6 bases each). The CDR3 consists of 15 residues. Trimming stripped 0 bases from V and 6 bases from J, with 14 bases between. The germline V gene has CDR1 SGDLS and CDR2 YYNGEE. The CDR3 is CASSVVGGRADTQYF. Here the CDR3 DNA reads TGTGCCAGCAGCGTAGTTGGGGGGCGCGCGGATACGCAGTATTTT.

The rearrangement links TRBV20-1 to TRBJ2-1, with D possibly being TRBD2 (6 bases). CDR3 length: 13 residues. CDR1 DFQATT and CDR2 SNEGSKA come from the germline V gene (reference sequence). V was shortened by 1 base and J by 4 bases, with 8 bases between the two germline ends. The DNA of the CDR3 is TGCAGTGCTAGAGGACTAGTTTACAATGAGCAGTTCTTC. Its translation: CSARGLVYNEQFF.

This chain connects TRBV18 to TRBJ2-1, with TRBD1 identical over 8 bases. This CDR3 contains 14 residues. CDR1 is KGHSH, CDR2 LQKENI, per germline. V lost 3 bases, J lost 9 bases, and 7 bases stayed unmatched. The CDR3 nucleotides read TGTGCCAGCTCACCCGGACAGGGATACGGTGAGCAGTTCTTC. The encoded protein is CASSPGQGYGEQFF. Full variable domain (rest looked up from reference TRBV18 and TRBJ2-1): NAGVMQNPRHLVRRRGQEARLRCSPMKGHSHVYWYRQLPEEGLKFMVYLQKENIIDESGMPKERFSAEFPKEGPSILRIQQVVRGDSAAYFCASSPGQGYGEQFFGPGTRLTVL.

This clonotype was detected a few times. The V and J genes are TRBV29-1 and TRBJ2-3; a possible D gene is TRBD1 (5 bases). The germline CDR1 and CDR2 sequences are SQVTM and ANQGSEA. The CDR3 is 14 amino acids. Trimming stripped 4 bases from V and 1 base from J, with 12 bases between. The CDR3 region has the DNA TGCAGCGTTGGGCAGGGCTCAGGCACAGATACGCAGTATTTT. It is translated as CSVGQGSGTDTQYF.

The CDR3 DNA sequence: TGTGCCACCAGTGACCCCGGGCCTAACACCGGGGAGCTGTTTTTT. Amino acid sequence: CATSDPGPNTGELFF. The genes are TRBV24-1 and TRBJ2-2; no firm D call. Germline lookup yields CDR1 KGHDR and CDR2 SFDVKD. The CDR3 sequence is 15 residues long. With 4 bases removed from V and 2 bases from J, the gap between germline ends came to 10 bases.

This clonotype was counted ten times or more. The chain has TRBV24-1 and TRBJ2-1, with D unresolved. Germline loops: CDR1 KGHDR, CDR2 SFDVKD. The CDR3 sequence is 14 residues long. V lost 5 bases, J lost 8 bases, and 15 bases lay in between. CDR3 amino acids: CATSGRNSRDEQFF. CDR3 DNA: TGTGCCACCAGTGGGAGAAACTCCCGCGATGAGCAGTTCTTC.

The rearrangement links TRBV5-1 to TRBJ2-7; 11 nucleotides match TRBD1. CDR3 length: 15 amino acids. The V and J ends lost 3 bases and 3 bases, in that order; junction bases with no gene match: 5. From germline, CDR1 is SGHRS and CDR2 YFSETQ. The CDR3: CASSSMGQGVYEQYF. The DNA of the CDR3 is TGCGCCAGCAGCTCGATGGGACAGGGGGTCTACGAGCAGTACTTC.